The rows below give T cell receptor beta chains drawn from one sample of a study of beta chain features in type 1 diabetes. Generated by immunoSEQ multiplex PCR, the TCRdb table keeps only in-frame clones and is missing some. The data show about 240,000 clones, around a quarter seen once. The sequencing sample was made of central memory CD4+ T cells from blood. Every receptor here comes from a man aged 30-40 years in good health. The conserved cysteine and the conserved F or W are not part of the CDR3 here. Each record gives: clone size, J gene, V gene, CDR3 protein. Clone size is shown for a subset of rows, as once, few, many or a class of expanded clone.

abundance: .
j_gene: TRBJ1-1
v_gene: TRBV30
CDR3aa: AWSPGTGPEAF

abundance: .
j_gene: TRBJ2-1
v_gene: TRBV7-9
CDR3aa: ASSETRSRGLYNEQF

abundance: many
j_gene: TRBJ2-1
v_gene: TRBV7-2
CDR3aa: ASSLASSASYNEQF

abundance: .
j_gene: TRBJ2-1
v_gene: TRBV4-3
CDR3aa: ASSRQATGGSASEVNEQF

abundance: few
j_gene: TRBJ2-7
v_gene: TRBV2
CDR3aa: ASSADGYEQY

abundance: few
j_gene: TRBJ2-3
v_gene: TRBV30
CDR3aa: ACQKRGTDTQY

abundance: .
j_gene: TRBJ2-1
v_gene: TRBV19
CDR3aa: ASTTPGAGYNEQF

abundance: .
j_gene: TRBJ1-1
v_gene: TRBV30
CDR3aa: AWSPDKNTEAF

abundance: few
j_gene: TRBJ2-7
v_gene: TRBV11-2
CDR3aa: ASRNWGETYYEQY

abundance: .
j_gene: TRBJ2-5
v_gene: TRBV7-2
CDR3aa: ASSSRSHGETQY

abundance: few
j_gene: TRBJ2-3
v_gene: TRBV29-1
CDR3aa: SGLELADRTDTQY

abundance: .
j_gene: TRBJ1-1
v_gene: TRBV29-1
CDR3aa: SAEQGMNTEAF

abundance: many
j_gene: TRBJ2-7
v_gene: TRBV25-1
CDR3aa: ASSRDRVYEQY

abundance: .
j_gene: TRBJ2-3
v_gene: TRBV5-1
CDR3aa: ASRLAGGDTQY

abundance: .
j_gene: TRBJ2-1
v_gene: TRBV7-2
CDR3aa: ASSPVVSSYNEQF

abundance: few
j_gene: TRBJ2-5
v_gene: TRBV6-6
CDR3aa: ASSRGTRETQY

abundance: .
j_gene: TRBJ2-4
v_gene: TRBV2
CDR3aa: ASSESLLGGYIQY

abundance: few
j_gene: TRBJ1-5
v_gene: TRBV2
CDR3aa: ASSPGGGSRNQPQH

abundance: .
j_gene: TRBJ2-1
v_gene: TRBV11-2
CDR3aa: ASSLRLASSSYNEQF

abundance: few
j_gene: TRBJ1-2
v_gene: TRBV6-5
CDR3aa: ASSFGPSLANYGYT

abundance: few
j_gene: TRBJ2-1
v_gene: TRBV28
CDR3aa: ASSLVGVGDNTLGTGYNEQF

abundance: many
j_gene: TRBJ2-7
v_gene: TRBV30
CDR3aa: AWSGDRGRVDEQY

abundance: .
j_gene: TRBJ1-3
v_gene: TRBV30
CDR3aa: AWSVGGNTIY

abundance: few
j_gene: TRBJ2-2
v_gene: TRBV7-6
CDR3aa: ASSKRGANTGELF

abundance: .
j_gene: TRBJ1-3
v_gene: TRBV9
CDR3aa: ASSPGTGGRLSGNTIY

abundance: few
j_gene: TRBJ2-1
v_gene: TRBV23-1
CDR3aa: ASSQVVRQEQF

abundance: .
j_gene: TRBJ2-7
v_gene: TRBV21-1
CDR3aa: ATPRTTSYEQY

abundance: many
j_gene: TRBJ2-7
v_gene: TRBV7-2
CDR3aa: ASSSQGYEQY

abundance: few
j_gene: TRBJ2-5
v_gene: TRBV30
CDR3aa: AWSRLAGQETQY

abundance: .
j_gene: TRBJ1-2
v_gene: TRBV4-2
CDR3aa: ASSQDFLGYGYT

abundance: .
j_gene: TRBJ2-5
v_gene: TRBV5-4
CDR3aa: ASSTGQGIGETQY

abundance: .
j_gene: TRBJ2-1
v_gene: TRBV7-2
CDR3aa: ASSFPGSLNEQF

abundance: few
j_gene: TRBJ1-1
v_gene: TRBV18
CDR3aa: ASSLPGAKAF

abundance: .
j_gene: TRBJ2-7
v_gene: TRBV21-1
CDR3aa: ASTHRDRLSYEQY

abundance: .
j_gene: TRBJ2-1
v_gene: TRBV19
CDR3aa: ASSLEGGLYNEQF

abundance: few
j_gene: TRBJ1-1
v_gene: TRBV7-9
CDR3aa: ASSERGGTDTEAF

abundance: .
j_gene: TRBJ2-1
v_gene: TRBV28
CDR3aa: ASSSPGPKEQF

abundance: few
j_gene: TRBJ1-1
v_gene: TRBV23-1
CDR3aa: ASGARSTEAF

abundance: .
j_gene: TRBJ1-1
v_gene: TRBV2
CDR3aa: ASRRDGNTEAF

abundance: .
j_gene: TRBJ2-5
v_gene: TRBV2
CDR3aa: ASSEGPRGAQY

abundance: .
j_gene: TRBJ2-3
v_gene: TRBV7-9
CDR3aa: ARGTGAERDTQY

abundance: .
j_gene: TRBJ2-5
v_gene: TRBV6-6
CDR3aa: ASSAGLAGQETQY

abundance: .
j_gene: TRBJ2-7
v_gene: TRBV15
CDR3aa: ATSYDRTRGEQY

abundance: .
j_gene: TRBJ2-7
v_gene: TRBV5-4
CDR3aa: ASSSGQSYEQY

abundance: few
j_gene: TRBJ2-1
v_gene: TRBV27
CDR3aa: ASSWGQGFYEQF

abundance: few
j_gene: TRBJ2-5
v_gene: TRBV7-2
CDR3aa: ASSSQETQY

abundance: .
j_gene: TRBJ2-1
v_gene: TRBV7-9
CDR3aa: ASSRSVGDEQF

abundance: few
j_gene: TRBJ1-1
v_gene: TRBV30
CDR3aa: AWTPEGNTEAF

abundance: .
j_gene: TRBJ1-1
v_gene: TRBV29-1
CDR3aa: SAASAGGAAEAF

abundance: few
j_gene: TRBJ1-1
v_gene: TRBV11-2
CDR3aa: ASSLSGWYSEAF

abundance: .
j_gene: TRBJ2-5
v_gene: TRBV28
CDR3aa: ASSFRTPERTQY

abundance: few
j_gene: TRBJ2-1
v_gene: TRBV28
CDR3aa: ASAPGNTYNEQF

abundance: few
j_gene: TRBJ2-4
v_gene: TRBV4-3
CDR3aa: ASSQDLSGKNIQY